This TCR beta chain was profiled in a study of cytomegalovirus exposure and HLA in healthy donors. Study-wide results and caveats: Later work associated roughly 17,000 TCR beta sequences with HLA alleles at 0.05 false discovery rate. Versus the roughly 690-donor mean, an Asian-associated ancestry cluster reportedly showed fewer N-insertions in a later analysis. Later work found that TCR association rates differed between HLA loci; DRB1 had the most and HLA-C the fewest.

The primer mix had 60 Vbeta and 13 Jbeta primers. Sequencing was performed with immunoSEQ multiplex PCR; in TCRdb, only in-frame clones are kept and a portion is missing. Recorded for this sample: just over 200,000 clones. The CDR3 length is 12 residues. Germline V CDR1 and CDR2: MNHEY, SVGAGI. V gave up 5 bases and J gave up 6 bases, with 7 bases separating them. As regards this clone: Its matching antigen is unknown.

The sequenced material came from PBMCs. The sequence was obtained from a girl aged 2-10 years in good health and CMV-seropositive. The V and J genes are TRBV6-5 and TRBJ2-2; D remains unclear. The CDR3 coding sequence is TGTGCCAGCAGTCCTAGTGCCGGGGAGCTGTTTTTT. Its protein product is CASSPSAGELFF.